These 22 T cell receptor beta chains were all obtained from the same sample, sequenced in a study of blood T cell repertoires in COVID-19. Here immunoSEQ multiplex PCR was the method, and the copy in TCRdb shows in-frame clones only, minus some. The repertoire holds 70,000 or so clones, with roughly 82% as singletons. The sample comprised peripheral blood. The source is a human donor in a cohort sampled during active COVID-19.

This chain connects TRBV5-1 to TRBJ2-7; a weak D match, TRBD2 (6 bases). Germline V gene data show CDR1 as SGHRS and CDR2 as YFSETQ. This CDR3 has 13 residues. Trimming stripped 3 bases from V and 7 bases from J, with 14 bases between. The CDR3 nucleotides are TGCGCCAGCAGCTCGTTGGAGGCGGGAGAGCAGTACTTC. Amino acid sequence: CASSSLEAGEQYF.

CDR3 protein: CASSQAGQETQYF. The CDR3 bases are TGTGCCAGCAGCCAAGCGGGTCAAGAGACCCAGTACTTC. The gene calls are TRBV3-1 (or the pseudogene TRBV3-2) and TRBJ2-5; the D is unclear. The V end was cut by 1 base, the J end by 2 bases, with 5 bases between. The germline V gene encodes CDR1 LGHDT and CDR2 YNNKEL (reference sequence). The CDR3 extends over 13 amino acids.

The chain recombines TRBV6-1 with TRBJ1-4, with D hard to call. From germline, CDR1 is MNHNS and CDR2 SASEGT. The CDR3 runs 15 residues. V dropped 0 bases and J dropped 2 bases, with 7 bases sitting between them. CDR3 sequence reads: CASSEATGTNEKLFF. CDR3 in DNA: TGTGCCAGCAGTGAAGCAACGGGGACTAATGAAAAACTGTTTTTT.

The chain is built from TRBV12-3 or TRBV12-4 and TRBJ2-1; D call uncertain. V dropped 10 bases and J dropped 0 bases, with 10 bases sitting between them. CDR3 length: 13 residues. The CDR3 spells CATSLSSYNEQFF. The CDR3 bases are TGTGCCACCTCCCTAAGCTCCTACAATGAGCAGTTCTTC.

This clone was found a few times. This rearrangement joins TRBV18 to TRBJ1-2; D unclear. This CDR3 spans 15 amino acids. V shed 4 bases and J shed 2 bases, with 14 bases lying between them. Per the germline V gene, CDR1 is KGHSH and CDR2 is LQKENI. In nucleotides, the CDR3 is TGTGCCAGCTCACGAAGAGAAGTCTCGAACTATGGCTACACCTTC. Encoded protein: CASSRREVSNYGYTF.

The J gene is TRBJ2-5, the V gene TRBV18, with D possibly being TRBD2 (5 bases). This CDR3 is built from 13 residues. CDR1 is KGHSH and CDR2 is LQKENI in the germline V gene. Trimming took 6 bases from V and 4 from J, leaving 12 bases between them. CDR3 residues: CASSTTGGETQYF. In DNA, the CDR3 is TGTGCCAGCTCCACGACTGGAGGAGAGACCCAGTACTTC.

This chain joins TRBV19 and TRBJ1-1; D possibly corresponds to TRBD1 (6 bases). The CDR3 has 13 residues. In germline, CDR1 is LNHDA, CDR2 SQIVND (reference sequence). The V end lost 6 bases, the J end lost 6 bases, and 14 bases lay between the germline ends. The CDR3 sequence: CASRMAGVAEAFF. For the CDR3, the DNA is TGTGCCAGTAGAATGGCAGGGGTTGCTGAAGCTTTCTTT.

The genes are TRBV5-1 and TRBJ1-4; 8 positions match TRBD1. CDR3 length: 15 residues. Unmatched junction bases numbered 4, after V lost 4 bases and J lost 2 bases. Germline V lookup: CDR1 SGHRS, CDR2 YFSETQ. The CDR3 is CASSPDRATNEKLFF. Written as DNA, the CDR3 is TGCGCCAGCAGCCCGGACAGGGCTACTAATGAAAAACTGTTTTTT.

The chain carries TRBV6-6 and TRBJ1-1; weak D call: TRBD1 (6 bases). The V end was cut by 1 base, the J end by 4 bases, with 13 bases between. CDR1 and CDR2 from the germline V gene are MNHNY and SVGAGI (reference sequence). The CDR3 covers 15 residues. In DNA, the CDR3 is TGTGCCAGCAGTTACTTAACCAGGGGTTCCACTGAAGCTTTCTTT. The encoded protein is CASSYLTRGSTEAFF.

J is TRBJ1-5 and V is TRBV15; D is ambiguous. Between the trimmed V and J ends, which lost 5 bases and 2 bases, there was a span of 19 bases. CDR1 and CDR2 (germline): LNHNV, YYDKDF (reference sequence). This CDR3 is 17 amino acids long. The CDR3 region is CATSVPPGSRGNQPQHF. The CDR3 DNA reads as TGTGCCACCAGCGTACCCCCGGGGTCTAGGGGCAATCAGCCCCAGCATTTT.

This clone has ten or more counts. The rearrangement joins TRBV7-6 to TRBJ2-1, with 12 bases identical to TRBD2. Per germline, CDR1 SGHVS and CDR2 FNYEAQ. After removal of 5 bases from V and 1 base from J, the junction contained 6 bases not matched to a gene. The CDR3 sequence is 17 residues long. The CDR3 DNA follows: TGTGCCAGCAGCATCGGACTAGCGGGGCGGTCCTACAATGAGCAGTTCTTC. It translates to CASSIGLAGRSYNEQFF.

This clone was counted a few times. The chain uses TRBV30 and TRBJ2-7; possibly TRBD1 for D (5 bases). The V end was cut by 6 bases, the J end by 3 bases, with 12 bases between. CDR3 length: 12 amino acids. Looked up from germline, CDR1 is GTSNPN and CDR2 is SVGIG (reference sequence). For the CDR3, the DNA is TGTGCCTGTGCACCCCAGGGCTACGAGCAGTACTTC. Amino acid sequence: CACAPQGYEQYF.

The chain carries TRBV11-2 and TRBJ2-7, with 9 bases lining up with TRBD1. The CDR3 covers 14 residues. The junction had 5 bases not matched to a gene; V was cut back by 5 bases and J by 3 bases. Germline V gene sequence: CDR1 SGHAT, CDR2 FQNNGV. The DNA of the CDR3 is TGTGCCAGCAGCGCGGGACAGGGCGACTACGAGCAGTACTTC. Amino acids: CASSAGQGDYEQYF.

This chain links TRBV27 with TRBJ1-1; D is possibly TRBD1 (6 bases). Trimming shortened V by 4 bases and J by 3 bases, and 15 bases separated the two germline ends. This CDR3 has 15 residues. Per the germline V gene, CDR1 is MNHEY and CDR2 is SMNVEV (reference sequence). CDR3 DNA sequence: TGTGCCAGCAGTTCTCAAGGGGGAGGGTACACTGAAGCTTTCTTT. Residues: CASSSQGGGYTEAFF.

The rearrangement joins TRBV29-1 to TRBJ1-2; 9 bases fit TRBD1. This CDR3 region has 13 residues. The V gene's germline CDR1 is SQVTM and CDR2 ANQGSEA. V dropped 6 bases and J dropped 3; count of bases not matched to a gene: 5. CDR3 DNA: TGCAGCGTCCCGGGACAGGGCGACTATGGCTACACCTTC. As protein: CSVPGQGDYGYTF. Full variable domain (remainder filled in from reference TRBV29-1 and TRBJ1-2): SAVISQKPSRDICQRGTSLTIQCQVDSQVTMMFWYRQQPGQSLTLIATANQGSEATYESGFVIDKFPISRPNLTFSTLTVSNMSPEDSSIYLCSVPGQGDYGYTFGSGTRLTVV.

Only one count was recorded for this clone. The chain combines TRBV4-2 with TRBJ2-3, with a weak D call TRBD2 (7 bases). This CDR3 has 18 amino acids. Per germline, CDR1 LGHNA and CDR2 YNFKEQ. V was trimmed by 0 bases and J by 2 bases, leaving 18 bases between them. The CDR3 reads CASSQEDWRGGDTDTQYF. Written as DNA, the CDR3 is TGTGCCAGCAGCCAAGAGGATTGGAGGGGGGGCGACACAGATACGCAGTATTTT.

The rearrangement uses TRBV27 and TRBJ2-7; 13 bases fit TRBD2. V shed 6 bases and J 5 bases; nucleotides not matched to a gene: 7. This CDR3 is built from 15 residues. CDR1 and CDR2 (germline): MNHEY, SMNVEV (reference sequence). CDR3 protein: CASRYTGTSGDEQYF. CDR3 sequence (DNA): TGTGCCAGCAGATATACCGGGACTAGCGGGGACGAGCAGTACTTC.

This clone was found a few times. This chain links TRBV4-1 with TRBJ1-5; the D is unclear. CDR3 length: 13 amino acids. CDR1 and CDR2 (germline): MGHRA, YSYEKL. V lost 1 base and J 4 bases, leaving 5 bases between the germline ends. CDR3 amino acids: CASSQVINQPQHF. In DNA, the CDR3 is TGCGCCAGCAGCCAAGTTATAAATCAGCCCCAGCATTTT.

The chain combines TRBV18 with TRBJ1-1, with 10 bases matching TRBD1. The CDR3 runs to 16 residues. The ends lost 5 bases at V and 3 bases at J; junction bases unmatched: 9. From germline, CDR1 is KGHSH and CDR2 LQKENI. In DNA form, the CDR3 reads TGTGCCAGCTCATTAGGACAGGGGGTTATATACACTGAAGCTTTCTTT. This sequence encodes CASSLGQGVIYTEAFF.

This rearrangement joins TRBV21-1 to TRBJ2-7; the D call TRBD1 from the table was never checked on the DNA. TRBV21-1 corresponds to a pseudogene. This CDR3 contains 15 residues. This CDR3 is CASSKPGGVTYEQYF. The CDR3 nucleotides are TGTGCCAGCAGCAAACCTGGGGGCGTAACCTACGAGCAGTACTTC.

There are a few counts of this clone. The rearrangement joins TRBV11-2 to TRBJ2-7; D not resolved. The CDR3 consists of 11 residues. Germline CDR1 and CDR2: SGHAT and FQNNGV. V dropped 4 bases and J dropped 4 bases, with 5 bases sitting between them. The CDR3 region has the DNA TGTGCCAGCAGCTCCATTTACGAGCAGTACTTC. This sequence encodes CASSSIYEQYF.

The chain has TRBV6-5 and TRBJ2-5; 7 positions match TRBD1. Germline V gene data show CDR1 as MNHEY and CDR2 as SVGAGI. The CDR3 extends over 14 amino acids. V shed 0 bases and J 3 bases; nucleotides not matched to a gene: 1. CDR3 coding DNA: TGTGCCAGCAGTTACTCGGGGACAGAAGAGACCCAGTACTTC. As protein: CASSYSGTEETQYF.